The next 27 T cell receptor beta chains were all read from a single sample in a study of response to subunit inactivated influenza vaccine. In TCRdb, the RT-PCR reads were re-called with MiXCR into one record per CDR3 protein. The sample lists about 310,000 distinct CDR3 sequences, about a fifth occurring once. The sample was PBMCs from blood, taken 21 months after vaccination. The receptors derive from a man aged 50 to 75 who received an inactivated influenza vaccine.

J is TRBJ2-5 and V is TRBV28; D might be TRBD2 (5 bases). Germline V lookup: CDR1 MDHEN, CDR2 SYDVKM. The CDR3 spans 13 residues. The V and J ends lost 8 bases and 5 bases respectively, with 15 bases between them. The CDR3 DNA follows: TGTGCCAGCGCTTTCTCGAGCGGTGAGACCCAGTACTTC. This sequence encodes CASAFSSGETQYF.

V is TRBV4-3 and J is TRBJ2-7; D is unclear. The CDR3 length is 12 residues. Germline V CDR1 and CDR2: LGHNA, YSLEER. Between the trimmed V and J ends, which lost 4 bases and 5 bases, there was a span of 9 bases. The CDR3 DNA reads TGCGCCAGCAGCCTCCCGGCGGACGAGCAGTACTTC. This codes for CASSLPADEQYF.

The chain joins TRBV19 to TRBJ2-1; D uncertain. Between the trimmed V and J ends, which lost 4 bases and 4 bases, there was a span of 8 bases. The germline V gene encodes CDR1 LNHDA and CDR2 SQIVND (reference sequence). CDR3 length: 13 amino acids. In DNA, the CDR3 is TGTGCCAGTAGTACTGACGCTTACAATGAGCAGTTCTTC. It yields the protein CASSTDAYNEQFF.

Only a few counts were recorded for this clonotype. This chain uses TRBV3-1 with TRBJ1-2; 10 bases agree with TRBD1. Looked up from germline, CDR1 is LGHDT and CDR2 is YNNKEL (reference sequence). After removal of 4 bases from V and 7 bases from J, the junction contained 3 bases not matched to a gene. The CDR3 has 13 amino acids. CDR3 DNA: TGTGCCAGCAGCCCGGGACAGGGGTTTGGCTACACCTTC. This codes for CASSPGQGFGYTF.

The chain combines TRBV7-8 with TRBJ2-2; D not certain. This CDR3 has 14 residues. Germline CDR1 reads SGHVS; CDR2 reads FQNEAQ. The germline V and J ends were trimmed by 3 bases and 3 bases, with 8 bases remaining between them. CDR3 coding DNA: TGTGCCAGCAGCTTTCCCCAAGACACCGGGGAGCTGTTTTTT. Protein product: CASSFPQDTGELFF.

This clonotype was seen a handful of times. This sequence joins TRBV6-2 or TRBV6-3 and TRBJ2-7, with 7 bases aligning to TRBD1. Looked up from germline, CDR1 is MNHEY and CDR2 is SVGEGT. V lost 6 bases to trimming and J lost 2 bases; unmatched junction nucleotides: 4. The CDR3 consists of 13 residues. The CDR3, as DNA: TGTGCCAGCAGACGGGACAGAACCTACGAGCAGTACTTC. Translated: CASRRDRTYEQYF.

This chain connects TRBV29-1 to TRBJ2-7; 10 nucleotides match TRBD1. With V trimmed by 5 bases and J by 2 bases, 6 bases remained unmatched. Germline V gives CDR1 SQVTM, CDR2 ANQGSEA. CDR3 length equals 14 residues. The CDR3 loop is CSVQTGTGAYEQYF. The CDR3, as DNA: TGCAGCGTTCAGACCGGGACAGGGGCCTACGAGCAGTACTTC.

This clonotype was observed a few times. Here the CDR3 reads CASRSRTGVYGYTF. In nucleotides, the CDR3 is TGTGCCAGCAGATCCCGGACAGGGGTTTATGGCTACACCTTC. The chain couples TRBV12-3 or TRBV12-4 to TRBJ1-2; 9 bases line up with TRBD1. CDR3 length: 14 residues. The junction had 7 bases not matched to a gene; V was cut back by 6 bases and J by 5 bases.

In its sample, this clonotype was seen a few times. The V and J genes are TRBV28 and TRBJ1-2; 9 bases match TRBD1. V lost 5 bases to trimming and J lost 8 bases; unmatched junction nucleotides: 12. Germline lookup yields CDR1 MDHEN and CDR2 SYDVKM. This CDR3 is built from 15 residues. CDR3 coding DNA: TGTGCCAGCAGTCTCGGGACAGGGCGAACTATGGGCTACACCTTC. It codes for CASSLGTGRTMGYTF.

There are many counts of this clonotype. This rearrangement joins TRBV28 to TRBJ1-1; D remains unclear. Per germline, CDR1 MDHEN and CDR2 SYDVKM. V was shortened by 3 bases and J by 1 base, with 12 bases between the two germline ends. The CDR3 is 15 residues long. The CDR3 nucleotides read TGTGCCAGCAGTTTCGTGTCAAGCCCGAACACTGAAGCTTTCTTT. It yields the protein CASSFVSSPNTEAFF. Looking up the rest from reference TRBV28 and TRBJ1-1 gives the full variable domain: DVKVTQSSRYLVKRTGEKVFLECVQDMDHENMFWYRQDPGLGLRLIYFSYDVKMKEKGDIPEGYSVSREKKERFSLILESASTNQTSMYLCASSFVSSPNTEAFFGQGTRLTVV.

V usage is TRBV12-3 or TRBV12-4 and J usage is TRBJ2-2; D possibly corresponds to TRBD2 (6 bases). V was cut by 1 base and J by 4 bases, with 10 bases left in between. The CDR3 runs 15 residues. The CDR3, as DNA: TGTGCCAGCAGTTTAGGCGGGGTAGTCACCGGGGAGCTGTTTTTT. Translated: CASSLGGVVTGELFF.

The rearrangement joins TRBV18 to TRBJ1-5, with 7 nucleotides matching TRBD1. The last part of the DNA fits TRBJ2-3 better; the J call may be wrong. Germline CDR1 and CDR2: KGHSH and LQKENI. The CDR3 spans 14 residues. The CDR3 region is CASSLGQVNQPQYF. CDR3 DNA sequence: TGTGCCAGCTCACTCGGACAGGTTAATCAGCCCCAGTATTTT.

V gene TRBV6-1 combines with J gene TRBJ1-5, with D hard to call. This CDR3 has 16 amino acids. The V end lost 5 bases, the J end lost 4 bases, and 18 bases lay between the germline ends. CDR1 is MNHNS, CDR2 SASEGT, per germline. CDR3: CASSPGVPLGNQPQHF. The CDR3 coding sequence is TGTGCCAGCAGTCCCGGGGTCCCCCTCGGGAATCAGCCCCAGCATTTT.

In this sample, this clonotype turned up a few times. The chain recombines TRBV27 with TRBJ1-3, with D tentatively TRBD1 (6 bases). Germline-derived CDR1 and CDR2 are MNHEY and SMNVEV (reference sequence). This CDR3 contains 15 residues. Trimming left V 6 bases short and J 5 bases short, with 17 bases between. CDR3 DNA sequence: TGTGCCAGCAGGGGGGCTGGGTTCGCTAGAAACACCATATATTTT. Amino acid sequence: CASRGAGFARNTIYF.

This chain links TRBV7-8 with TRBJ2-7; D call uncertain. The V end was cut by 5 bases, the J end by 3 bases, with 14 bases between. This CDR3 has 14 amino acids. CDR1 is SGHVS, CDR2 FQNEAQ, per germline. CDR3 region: CASSPPYEVYEQYF. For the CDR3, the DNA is TGTGCCAGCAGCCCCCCGTATGAAGTCTACGAGCAGTACTTC.

For the CDR3, the DNA is TGCGCCAGCAGCTTAGCAGGGGTTCCCTCCTACAATGAGCAGTTCTTC. Amino acid sequence: CASSLAGVPSYNEQFF. The chain combines TRBV4-1 with TRBJ2-1, with a possible D match to TRBD1 (6 bases). Germline CDR1 reads MGHRA; CDR2 reads YSYEKL. The CDR3 runs 16 residues. Deletions cut 5 bases from V and 0 bases from J, with 14 bases between.

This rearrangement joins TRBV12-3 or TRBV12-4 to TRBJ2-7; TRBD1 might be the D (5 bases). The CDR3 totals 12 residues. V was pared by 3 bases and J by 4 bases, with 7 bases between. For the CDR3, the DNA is TGTGCCAGCAGTTTCAGGGAATACGAGCAGTACTTC. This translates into CASSFREYEQYF.

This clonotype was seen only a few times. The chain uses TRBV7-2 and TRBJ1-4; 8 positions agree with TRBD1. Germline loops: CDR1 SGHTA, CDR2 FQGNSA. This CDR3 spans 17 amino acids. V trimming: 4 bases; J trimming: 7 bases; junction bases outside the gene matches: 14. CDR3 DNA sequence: TGTGCCAGCAGCTCACCCCCCGGGACAGGAATCGTTGAAAAACTGTTTTTT. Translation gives CASSSPPGTGIVEKLFF.

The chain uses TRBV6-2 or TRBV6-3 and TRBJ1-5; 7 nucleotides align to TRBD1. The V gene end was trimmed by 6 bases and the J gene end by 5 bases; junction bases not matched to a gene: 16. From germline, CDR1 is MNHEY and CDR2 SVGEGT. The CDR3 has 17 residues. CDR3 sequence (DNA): TGTGCCAGCAGCAGAACCCCTACAGGGGTGAAGGATCAGCCCCAGCATTTT. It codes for CASSRTPTGVKDQPQHF.

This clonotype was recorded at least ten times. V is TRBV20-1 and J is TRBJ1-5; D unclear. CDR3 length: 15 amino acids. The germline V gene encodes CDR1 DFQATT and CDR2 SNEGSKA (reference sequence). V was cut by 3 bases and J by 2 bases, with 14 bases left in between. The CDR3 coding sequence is TGCAGTGCTAGTAGGCTGTCAAAGGGCAATCAGCCCCAGCATTTT. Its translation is CSASRLSKGNQPQHF.

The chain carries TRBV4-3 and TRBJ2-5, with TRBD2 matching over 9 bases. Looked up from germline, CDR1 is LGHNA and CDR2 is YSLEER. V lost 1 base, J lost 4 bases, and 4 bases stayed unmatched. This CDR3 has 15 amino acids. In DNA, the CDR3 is TGCGCCAGCAGCCAAGGCGGGGGGGCGGGAGAGACCCAGTACTTC. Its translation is CASSQGGGAGETQYF.

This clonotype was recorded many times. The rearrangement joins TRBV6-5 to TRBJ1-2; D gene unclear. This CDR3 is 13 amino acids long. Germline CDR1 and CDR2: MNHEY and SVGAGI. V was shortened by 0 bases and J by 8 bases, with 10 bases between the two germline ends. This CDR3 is CASSYSRGLGYTF. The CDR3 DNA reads TGTGCCAGCAGTTACTCGCGAGGGCTCGGCTACACCTTC.

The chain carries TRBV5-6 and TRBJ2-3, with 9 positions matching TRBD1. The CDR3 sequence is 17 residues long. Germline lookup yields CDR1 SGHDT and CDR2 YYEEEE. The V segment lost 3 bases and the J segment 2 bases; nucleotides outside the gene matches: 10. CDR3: CASSSEAGQGYTDTQYF. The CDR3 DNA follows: TGTGCCAGCAGCTCCGAGGCGGGACAGGGCTACACAGATACGCAGTATTTT.

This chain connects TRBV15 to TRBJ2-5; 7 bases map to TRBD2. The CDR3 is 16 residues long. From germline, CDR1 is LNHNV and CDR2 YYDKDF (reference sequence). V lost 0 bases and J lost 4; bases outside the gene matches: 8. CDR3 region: CATSRDTPKRGETQYF. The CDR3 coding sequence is TGTGCCACCAGCAGAGATACGCCGAAGCGGGGAGAGACCCAGTACTTC.

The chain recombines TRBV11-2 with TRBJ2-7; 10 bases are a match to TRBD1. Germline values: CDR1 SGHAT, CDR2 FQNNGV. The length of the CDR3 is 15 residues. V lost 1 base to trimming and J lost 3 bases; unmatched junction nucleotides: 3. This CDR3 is CASSLAWDRGYEQYF. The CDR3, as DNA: TGTGCCAGCAGCTTAGCCTGGGACAGGGGCTACGAGCAGTACTTC.

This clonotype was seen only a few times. The CDR3 loop is CASRGTSDNQPQHF. The CDR3 nucleotides are TGTGCCAGCCGAGGGACTTCTGACAATCAGCCCCAGCATTTT. This chain connects TRBV12-3 or TRBV12-4 to TRBJ1-5, with D maybe TRBD1 (5 bases). V lost 8 bases to trimming and J lost 3 bases, with 14 bases between them. The CDR3 has 14 residues.

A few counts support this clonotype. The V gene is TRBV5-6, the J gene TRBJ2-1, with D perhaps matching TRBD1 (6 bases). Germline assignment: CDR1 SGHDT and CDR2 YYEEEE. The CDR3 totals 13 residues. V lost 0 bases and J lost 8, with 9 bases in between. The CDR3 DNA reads TGTGCCAGCAGCTTGGAGGACAGCGATGAGCAGTTCTTC. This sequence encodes CASSLEDSDEQFF.